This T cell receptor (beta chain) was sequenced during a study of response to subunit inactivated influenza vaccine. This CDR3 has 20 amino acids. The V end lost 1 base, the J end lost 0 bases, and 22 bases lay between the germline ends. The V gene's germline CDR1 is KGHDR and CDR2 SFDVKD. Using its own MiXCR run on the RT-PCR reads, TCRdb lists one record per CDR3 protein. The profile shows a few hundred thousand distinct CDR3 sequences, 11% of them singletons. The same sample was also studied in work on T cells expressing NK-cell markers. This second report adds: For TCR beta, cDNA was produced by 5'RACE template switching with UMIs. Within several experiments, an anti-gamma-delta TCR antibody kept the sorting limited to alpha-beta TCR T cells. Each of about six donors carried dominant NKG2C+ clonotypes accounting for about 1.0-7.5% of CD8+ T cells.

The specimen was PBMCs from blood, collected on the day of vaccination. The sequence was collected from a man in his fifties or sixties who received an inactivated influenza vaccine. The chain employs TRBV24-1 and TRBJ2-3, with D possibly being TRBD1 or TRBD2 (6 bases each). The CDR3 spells CATSDLGGPAKSASTDTQYF. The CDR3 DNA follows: TGTGCCACCAGTGATTTAGGGGGGCCCGCCAAATCAGCCAGCACAGATACGCAGTATTTT.